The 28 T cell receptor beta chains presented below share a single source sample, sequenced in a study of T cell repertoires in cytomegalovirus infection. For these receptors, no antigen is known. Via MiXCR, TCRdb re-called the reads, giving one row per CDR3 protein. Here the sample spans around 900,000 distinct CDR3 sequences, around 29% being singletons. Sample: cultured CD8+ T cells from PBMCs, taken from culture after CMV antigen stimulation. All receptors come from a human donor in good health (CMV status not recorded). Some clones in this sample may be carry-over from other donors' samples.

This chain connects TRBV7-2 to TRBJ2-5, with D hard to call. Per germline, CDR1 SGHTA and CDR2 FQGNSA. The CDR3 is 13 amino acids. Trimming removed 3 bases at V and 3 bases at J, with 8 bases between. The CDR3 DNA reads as TGTGCCAGCAGCTTCCTCAGCAAAGAGACCCAGTACTTC. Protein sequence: CASSFLSKETQYF.

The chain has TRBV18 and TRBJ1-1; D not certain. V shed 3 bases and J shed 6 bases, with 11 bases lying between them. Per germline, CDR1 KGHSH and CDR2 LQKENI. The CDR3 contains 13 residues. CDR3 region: CASSPAGWAEAFF. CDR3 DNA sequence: TGTGCCAGCTCACCCGCAGGCTGGGCTGAAGCTTTCTTT.

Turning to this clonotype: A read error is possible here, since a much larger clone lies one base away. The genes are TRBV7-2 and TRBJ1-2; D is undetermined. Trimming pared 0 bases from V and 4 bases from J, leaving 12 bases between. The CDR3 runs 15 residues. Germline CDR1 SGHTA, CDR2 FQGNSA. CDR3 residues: CASSLAAGIIYGYTF. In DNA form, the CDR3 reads TGTGCCAGCAGCTTAGCGGCCGGGATTATCTATGGCTACACCTTC.

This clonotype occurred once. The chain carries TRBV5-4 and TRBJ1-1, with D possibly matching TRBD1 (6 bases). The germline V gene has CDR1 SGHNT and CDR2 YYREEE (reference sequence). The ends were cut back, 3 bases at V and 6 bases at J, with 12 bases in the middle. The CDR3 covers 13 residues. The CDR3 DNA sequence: TGTGCCAGCAGCTCTCAGGGGAGTCCTGAAGCTTTCTTT. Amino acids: CASSSQGSPEAFF.

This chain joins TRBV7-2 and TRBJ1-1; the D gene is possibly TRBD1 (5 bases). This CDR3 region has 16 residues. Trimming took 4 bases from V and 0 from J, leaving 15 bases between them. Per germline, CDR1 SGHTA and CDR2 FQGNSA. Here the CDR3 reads CASSSQVRDVNTEAFF. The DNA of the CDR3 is TGTGCCAGCAGCTCTCAAGTCCGGGACGTGAACACTGAAGCTTTCTTT.

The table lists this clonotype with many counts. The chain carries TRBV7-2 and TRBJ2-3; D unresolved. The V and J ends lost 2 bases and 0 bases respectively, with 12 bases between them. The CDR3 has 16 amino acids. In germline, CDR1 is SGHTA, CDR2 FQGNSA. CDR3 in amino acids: CASSLKPRESTDTQYF. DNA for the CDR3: TGTGCCAGCAGCTTAAAACCTAGAGAGAGCACAGATACGCAGTATTTT. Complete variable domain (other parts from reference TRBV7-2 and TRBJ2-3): GAGVSQSPSNKVTEKGKDVELRCDPISGHTALYWYRQSLGQGLEFLIYFQGNSAPDKSGLPSDRFSAERTGGSVSTLTIQRTQQEDSAVYLCASSLKPRESTDTQYFGPGTRLTVL.

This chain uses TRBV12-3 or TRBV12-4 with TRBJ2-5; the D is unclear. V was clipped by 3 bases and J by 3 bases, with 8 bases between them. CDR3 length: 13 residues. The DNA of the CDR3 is TGTGCCAGCAGTTTCGTCAGGAAAGAGACCCAGTACTTC. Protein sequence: CASSFVRKETQYF.

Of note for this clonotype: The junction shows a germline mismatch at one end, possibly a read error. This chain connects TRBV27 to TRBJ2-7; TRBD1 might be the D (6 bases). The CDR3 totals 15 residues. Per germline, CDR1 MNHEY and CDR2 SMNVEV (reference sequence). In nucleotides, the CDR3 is TGTGCCAACAGTTCCGTCCGGGACATGCCTTACGAGCAGTACTTC. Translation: CANSSVRDMPYEQYF.

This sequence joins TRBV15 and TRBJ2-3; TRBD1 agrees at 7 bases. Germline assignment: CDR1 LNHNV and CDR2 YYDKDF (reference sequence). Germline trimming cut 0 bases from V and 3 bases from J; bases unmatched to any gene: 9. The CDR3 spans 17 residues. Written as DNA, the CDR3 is TGTGCCACCAGCAGAGATGACGAAGGGGGCATGACAGATACGCAGTATTTT. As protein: CATSRDDEGGMTDTQYF.

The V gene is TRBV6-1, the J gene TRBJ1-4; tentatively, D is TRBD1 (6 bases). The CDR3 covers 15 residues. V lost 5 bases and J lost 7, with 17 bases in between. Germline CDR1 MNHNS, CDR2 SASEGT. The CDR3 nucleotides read TGTGCCAGCAGTTACGGGGGGCGGGCTAGTGAAAAACTGTTTTTT. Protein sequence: CASSYGGRASEKLFF.

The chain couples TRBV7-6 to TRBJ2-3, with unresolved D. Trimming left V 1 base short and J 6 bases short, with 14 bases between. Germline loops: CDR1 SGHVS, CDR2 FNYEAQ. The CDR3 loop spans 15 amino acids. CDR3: CASSLENRKADTQYF. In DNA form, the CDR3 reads TGTGCCAGCAGCTTAGAGAACAGAAAGGCGGATACGCAGTATTTT. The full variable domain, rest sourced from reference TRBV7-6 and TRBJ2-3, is GAGVSQSPRYKVTKRGQDVALRCDPISGHVSLYWYRQALGQGPEFLTYFNYEAQQDKSGLPNDRFSAERPEGSISTLTIQRTEQRDSAMYRCASSLENRKADTQYFGPGTRLTVL.

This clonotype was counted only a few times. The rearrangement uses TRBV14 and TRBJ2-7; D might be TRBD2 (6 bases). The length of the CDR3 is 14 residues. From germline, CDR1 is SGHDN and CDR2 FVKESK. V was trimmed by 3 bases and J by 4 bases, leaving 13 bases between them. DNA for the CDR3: TGTGCCAGCAGCCACCGGGACTGGGGATACGAGCAGTACTTC. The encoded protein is CASSHRDWGYEQYF.

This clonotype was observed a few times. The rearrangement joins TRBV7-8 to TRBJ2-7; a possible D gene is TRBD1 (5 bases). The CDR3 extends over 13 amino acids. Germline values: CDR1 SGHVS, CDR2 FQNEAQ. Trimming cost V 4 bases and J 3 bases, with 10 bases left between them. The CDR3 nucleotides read TGTGCCAGCAGCTCGCAGGGAATCTACGAGCAGTACTTC. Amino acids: CASSSQGIYEQYF.

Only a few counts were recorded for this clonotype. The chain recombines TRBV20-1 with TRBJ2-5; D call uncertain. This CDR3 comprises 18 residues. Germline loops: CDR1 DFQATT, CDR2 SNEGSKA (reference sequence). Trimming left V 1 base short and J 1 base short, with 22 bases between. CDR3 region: CSARGSFTHDLTQETQYF. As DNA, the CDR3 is TGCAGTGCTAGAGGTTCCTTTACCCATGATTTAACCCAAGAGACCCAGTACTTC.

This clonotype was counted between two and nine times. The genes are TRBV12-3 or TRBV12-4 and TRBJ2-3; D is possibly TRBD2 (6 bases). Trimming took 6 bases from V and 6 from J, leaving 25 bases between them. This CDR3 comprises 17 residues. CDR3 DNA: TGTGCCAGCAGCCACGCCGGGACTCTTGTCTTCTTGGATACGCAGTATTTT. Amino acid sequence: CASSHAGTLVFLDTQYF.

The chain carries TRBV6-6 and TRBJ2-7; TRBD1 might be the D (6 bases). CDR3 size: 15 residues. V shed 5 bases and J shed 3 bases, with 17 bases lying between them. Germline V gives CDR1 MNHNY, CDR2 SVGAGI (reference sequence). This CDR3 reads CASSTIRDTIYEQYF. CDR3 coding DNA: TGTGCCAGCAGTACTATCCGGGACACAATCTACGAGCAGTACTTC.

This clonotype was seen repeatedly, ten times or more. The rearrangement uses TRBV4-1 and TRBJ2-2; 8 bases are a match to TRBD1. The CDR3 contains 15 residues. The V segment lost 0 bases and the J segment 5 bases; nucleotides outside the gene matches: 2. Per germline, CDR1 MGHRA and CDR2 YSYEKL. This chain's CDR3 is CASSQDQGATGELFF. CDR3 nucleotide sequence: TGCGCCAGCAGCCAAGATCAGGGGGCGACCGGGGAGCTGTTTTTT.

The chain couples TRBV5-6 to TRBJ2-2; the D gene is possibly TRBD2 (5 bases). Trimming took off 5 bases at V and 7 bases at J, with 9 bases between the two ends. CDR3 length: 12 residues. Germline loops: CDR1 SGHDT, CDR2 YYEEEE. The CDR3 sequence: CASRVAIGELFF. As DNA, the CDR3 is TGTGCCAGCAGAGTAGCGATCGGGGAGCTGTTTTTT.

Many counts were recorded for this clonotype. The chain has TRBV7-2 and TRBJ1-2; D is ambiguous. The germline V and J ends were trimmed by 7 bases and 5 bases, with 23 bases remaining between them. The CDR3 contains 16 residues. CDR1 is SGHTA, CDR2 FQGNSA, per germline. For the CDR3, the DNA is TGTGCCAGCATTGGGGATGGCCCTTACCTTTCTTATGGCTACACCTTC. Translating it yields CASIGDGPYLSYGYTF.

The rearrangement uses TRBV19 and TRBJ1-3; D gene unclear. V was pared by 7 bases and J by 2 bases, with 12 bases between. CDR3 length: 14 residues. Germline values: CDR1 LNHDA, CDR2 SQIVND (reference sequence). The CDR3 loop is CASTSREAGNTIYF. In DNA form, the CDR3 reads TGTGCCAGTACATCCCGGGAGGCTGGAAACACCATATATTTT.

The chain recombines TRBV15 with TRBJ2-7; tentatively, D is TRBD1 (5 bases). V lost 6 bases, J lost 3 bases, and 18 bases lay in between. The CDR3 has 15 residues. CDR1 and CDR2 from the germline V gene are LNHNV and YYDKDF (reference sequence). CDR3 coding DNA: TGTGCCACCAGGTCCCTGCCTGGACAAGGCTACGAGCAGTACGTC. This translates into CATRSLPGQGYEQYV.

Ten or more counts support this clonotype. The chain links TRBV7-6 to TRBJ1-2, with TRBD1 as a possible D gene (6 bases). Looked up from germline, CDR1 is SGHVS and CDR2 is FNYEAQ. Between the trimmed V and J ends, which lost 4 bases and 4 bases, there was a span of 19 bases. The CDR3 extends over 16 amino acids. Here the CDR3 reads CASSYGQGTRSYGYTF. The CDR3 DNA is TGTGCCAGCAGCTATGGGCAGGGGACGCGTAGCTATGGCTACACCTTC.

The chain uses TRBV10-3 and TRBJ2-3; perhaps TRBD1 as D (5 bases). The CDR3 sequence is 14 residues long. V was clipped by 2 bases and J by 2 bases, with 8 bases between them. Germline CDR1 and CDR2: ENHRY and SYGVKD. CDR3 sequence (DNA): TGTGCCATCAGTGAGCTGGACAACACAGATACGCAGTATTTT. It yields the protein CAISELDNTDTQYF.

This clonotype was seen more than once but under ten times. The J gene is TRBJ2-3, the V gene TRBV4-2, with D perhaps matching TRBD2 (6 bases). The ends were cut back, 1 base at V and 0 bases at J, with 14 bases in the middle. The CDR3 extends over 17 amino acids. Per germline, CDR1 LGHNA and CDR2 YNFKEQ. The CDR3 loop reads CASSQAKGGASTDTQYF. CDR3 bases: TGTGCCAGCAGCCAAGCGAAGGGCGGGGCAAGCACAGATACGCAGTATTTT.

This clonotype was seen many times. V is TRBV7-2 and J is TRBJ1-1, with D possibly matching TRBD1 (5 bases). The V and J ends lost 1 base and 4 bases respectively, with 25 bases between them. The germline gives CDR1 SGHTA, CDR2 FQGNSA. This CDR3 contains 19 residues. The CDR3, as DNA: TGTGCCAGCAGCTTAGATGCCTACGGGACCTTCATCGTAGGCACTGAAGCTTTCTTT. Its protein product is CASSLDAYGTFIVGTEAFF.

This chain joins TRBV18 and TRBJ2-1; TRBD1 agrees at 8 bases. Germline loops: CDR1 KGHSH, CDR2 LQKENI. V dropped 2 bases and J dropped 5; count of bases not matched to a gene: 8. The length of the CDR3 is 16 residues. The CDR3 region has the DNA TGTGCCAGCTCACCATACGGACAGGGAAGGAACAATGAGCAGTTCTTC. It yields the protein CASSPYGQGRNNEQFF.

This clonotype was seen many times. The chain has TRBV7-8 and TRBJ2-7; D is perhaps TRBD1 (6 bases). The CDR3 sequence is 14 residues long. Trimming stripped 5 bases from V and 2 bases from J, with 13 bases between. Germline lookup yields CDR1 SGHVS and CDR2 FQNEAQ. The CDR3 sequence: CASSTRTAPYEQYV. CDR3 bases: TGTGCCAGCAGCACTCGGACAGCCCCCTACGAGCAGTACGTC.

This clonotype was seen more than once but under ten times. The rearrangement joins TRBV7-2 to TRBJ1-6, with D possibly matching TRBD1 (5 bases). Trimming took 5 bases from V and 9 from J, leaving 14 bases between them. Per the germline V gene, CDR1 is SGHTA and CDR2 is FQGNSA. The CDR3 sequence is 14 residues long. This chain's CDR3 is CASSQGTAPSPLHF. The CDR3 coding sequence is TGTGCCAGCAGCCAGGGAACAGCCCCTTCACCCCTCCACTTT.